Listed below are T cell receptor beta chains from one sample, sequenced in a study of T cells expressing NK-cell markers. TCRdb reprocessed the 5' RACE reads and reports one entry per CDR3 protein, with no DNA. The sample includes 250,000 or so distinct CDR3 sequences. Sequences were obtained from blood T cells: a sorted CD56 or NKG2C T cell subset, CD4+ or CD8+ T cells, or bulk PBMC T cells (not recorded which). These receptors all stem from a woman aged 18 to 75 in good health. CDR3s include the opening cysteine and the closing phenylalanine or tryptophan.

cdr3_length	j_call	v_call	cdr3_aa
13	TRBJ2-2	TRBV4-2	CASSVGGYGELFF
16	TRBJ2-7	TRBV3-1	CASSQGAGTGDYEQYF
16	TRBJ1-2	TRBV14	CASSQESAGTAYGYTF
16	TRBJ2-3	TRBV10-2	CASSEGGATSRDTQYF
13	TRBJ2-5	TRBV20-1	CSARARPLETQYF
15	TRBJ2-3	TRBV5-4	CASSPFGVNTDTQYF
15	TRBJ2-1	TRBV12-3/TRBV12-4	CASSPLVGSYNEQFF
12	TRBJ1-2	TRBV28	CASSEGNPGYTF
17	TRBJ2-1	TRBV6-1	CASSEVGQGASYNEQFF
18	TRBJ2-4	TRBV5-1	CASSSKQGSDLAKNIQYF
15	TRBJ1-5	TRBV6-1	CASRRAGGPNQPQHF
13	TRBJ2-7	TRBV9	CASSGGGGYEQYF
12	TRBJ2-1	TRBV11-1	CASRPGMDEQFF
14	TRBJ2-4	TRBV20-1	CSSGGPIAKNIQYF
13	TRBJ1-6	TRBV20-1	CSATQGPESPLHF
16	TRBJ2-5	TRBV28	CASSPGGSGRWETQYF
13	TRBJ2-1	TRBV5-1	CASSLTGVDEQFF
12	TRBJ1-5	TRBV20-1	CSAPDSDQPQHF
17	TRBJ1-2	TRBV29-1	CSVEKPRQGKVRYGYTF
14	TRBJ2-5	TRBV7-2	CASSFSSFQETQYF
12	TRBJ2-7	TRBV20-1	CSARKSSYEQYF
16	TRBJ2-3	TRBV5-1	CASSFLSGRGTDTQYF
12	TRBJ2-1	TRBV5-5	CASSPLAYEQFF
17	TRBJ2-2	TRBV11-3	CASSLGTSASNTGELFF
16	TRBJ2-3	TRBV5-1	CASSLGGTESTDTQYF
12	TRBJ1-1	TRBV28	CATRQGFGKAFF
16	TRBJ1-5	TRBV7-8	CASSYRGQPTGQPQHF
17	TRBJ2-6	TRBV12-3/TRBV12-4	CASSLWGLATGANVLTF
17	TRBJ2-7	TRBV27	CASSFGVSGKGGSEQYF
14	TRBJ2-5	TRBV28	CASSLLGGSETQYF
15	TRBJ2-3	TRBV7-2	CASSPKAGWTDTQYF